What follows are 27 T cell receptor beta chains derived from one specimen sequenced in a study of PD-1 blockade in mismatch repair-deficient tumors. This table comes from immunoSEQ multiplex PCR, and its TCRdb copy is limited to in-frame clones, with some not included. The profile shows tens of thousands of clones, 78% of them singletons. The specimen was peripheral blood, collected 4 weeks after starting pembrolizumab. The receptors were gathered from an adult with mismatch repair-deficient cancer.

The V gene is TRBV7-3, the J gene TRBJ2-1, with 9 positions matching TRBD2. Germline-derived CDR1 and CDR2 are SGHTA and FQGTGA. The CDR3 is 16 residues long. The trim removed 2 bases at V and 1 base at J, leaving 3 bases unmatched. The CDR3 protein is CASSLASGRSYNEQFF. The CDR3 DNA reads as TGTGCCAGCAGCTTAGCGAGCGGGAGGTCCTACAATGAGCAGTTCTTC.

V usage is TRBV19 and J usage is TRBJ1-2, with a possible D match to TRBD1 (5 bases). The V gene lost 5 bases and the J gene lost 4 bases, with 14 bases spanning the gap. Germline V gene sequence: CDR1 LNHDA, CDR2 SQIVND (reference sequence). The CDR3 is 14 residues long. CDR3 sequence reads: CASSDDSGTYGYTF. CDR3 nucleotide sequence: TGTGCCAGTAGTGACGACAGCGGCACCTATGGCTACACCTTC.

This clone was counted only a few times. CDR3 loop: CASSPTKGNQPQHF. CDR3 in DNA: TGTGCCAGCAGCCCCACTAAGGGCAATCAGCCCCAGCATTTT. V gene TRBV7-9 combines with J gene TRBJ1-5; D not certain. Germline loops: CDR1 SEHNR, CDR2 FQNEAQ (reference sequence). There are 14 residues in the CDR3. The ends were cut back, 5 bases at V and 2 bases at J, with 10 bases in the middle.

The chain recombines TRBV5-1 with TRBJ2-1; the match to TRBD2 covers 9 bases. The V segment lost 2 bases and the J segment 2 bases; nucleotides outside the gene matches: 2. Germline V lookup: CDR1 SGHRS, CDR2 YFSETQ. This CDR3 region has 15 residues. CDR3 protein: CASSLPSGTYNEQFF. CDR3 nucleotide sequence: TGCGCCAGCAGCTTACCTAGCGGGACCTACAATGAGCAGTTCTTC.

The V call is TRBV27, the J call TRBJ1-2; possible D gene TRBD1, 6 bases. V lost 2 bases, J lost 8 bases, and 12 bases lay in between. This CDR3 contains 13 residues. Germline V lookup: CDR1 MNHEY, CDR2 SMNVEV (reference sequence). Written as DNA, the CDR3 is TGTGCCAGCAGTTTAGGGCCTGGGGGCGGCTACACCTTC. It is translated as CASSLGPGGGYTF.

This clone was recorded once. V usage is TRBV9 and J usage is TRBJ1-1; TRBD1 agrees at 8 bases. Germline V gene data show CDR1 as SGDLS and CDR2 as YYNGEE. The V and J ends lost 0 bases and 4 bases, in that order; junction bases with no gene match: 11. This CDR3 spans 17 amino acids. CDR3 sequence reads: CASSVVSQGAPSTEAFF. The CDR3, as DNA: TGTGCCAGCAGCGTAGTCAGTCAGGGGGCGCCTAGCACTGAAGCTTTCTTT.

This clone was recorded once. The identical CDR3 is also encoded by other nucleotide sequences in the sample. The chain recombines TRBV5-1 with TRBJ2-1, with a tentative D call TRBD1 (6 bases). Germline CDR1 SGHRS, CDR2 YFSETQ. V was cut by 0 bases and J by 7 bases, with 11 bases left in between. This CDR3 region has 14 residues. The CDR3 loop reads CASSLGAGANEQFF. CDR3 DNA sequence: TGCGCCAGCAGCTTGGGGGCAGGGGCTAATGAGCAGTTCTTC.

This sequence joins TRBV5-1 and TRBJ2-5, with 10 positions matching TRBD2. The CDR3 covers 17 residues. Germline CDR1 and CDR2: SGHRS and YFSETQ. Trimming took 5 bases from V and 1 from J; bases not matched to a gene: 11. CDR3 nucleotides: TGCGCCAGCAGAGGGCGCGCGACTAGCGGGTCCCAAGAGACCCAGTACTTC. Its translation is CASRGRATSGSQETQYF.

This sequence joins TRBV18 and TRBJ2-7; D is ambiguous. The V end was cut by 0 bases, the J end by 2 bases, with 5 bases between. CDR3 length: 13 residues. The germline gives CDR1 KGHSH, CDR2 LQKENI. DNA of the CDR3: TGTGCCAGCTCACCACCAACAACCTACGAGCAGTACTTC. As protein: CASSPPTTYEQYF.

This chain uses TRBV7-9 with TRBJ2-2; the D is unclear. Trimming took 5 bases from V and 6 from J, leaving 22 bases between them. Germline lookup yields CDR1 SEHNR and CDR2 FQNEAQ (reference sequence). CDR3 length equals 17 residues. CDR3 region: CASSPGRASLPAGELFF. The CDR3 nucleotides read TGTGCCAGCAGCCCTGGAAGGGCCTCCCTGCCGGCCGGGGAGCTGTTTTTT.

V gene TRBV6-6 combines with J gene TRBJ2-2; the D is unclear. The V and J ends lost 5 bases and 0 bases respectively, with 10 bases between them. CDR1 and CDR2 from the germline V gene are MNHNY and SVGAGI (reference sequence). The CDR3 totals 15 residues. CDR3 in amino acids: CASSPSLANTGELFF. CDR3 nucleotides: TGTGCCAGCAGTCCTAGTTTGGCGAACACCGGGGAGCTGTTTTTT.

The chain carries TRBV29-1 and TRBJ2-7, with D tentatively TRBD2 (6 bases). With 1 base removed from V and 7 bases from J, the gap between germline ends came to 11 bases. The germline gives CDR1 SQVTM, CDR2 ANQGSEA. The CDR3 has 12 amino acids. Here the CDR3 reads CSVEGWGEEQYF. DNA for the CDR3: TGCAGCGTTGAAGGATGGGGGGAAGAGCAGTACTTC.

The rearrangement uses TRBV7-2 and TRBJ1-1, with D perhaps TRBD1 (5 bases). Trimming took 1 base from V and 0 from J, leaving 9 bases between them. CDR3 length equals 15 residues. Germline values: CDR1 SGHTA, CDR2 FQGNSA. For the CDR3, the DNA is TGTGCCAGCAGCTTAGAGGGACGGGTGAACACTGAAGCTTTCTTT. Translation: CASSLEGRVNTEAFF.

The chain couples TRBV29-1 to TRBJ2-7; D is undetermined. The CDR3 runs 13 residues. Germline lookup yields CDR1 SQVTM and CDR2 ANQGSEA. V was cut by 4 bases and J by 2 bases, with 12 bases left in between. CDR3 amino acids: CSVAGLGAYEQYF. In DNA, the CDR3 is TGCAGCGTTGCCGGGCTCGGAGCCTACGAGCAGTACTTC.

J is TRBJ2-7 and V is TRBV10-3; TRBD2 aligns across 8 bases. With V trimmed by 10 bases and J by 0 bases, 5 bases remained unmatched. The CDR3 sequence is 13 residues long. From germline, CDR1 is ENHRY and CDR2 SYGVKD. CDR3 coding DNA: TGTGCCACCAAAACTAGCGGCTCCTACGAGCAGTACTTC. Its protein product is CATKTSGSYEQYF.

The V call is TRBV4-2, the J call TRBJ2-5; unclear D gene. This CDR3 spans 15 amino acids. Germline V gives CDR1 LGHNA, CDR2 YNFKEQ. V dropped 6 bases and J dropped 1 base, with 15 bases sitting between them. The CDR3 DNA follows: TGTGCCAGCAGACCCTCGGCGGCCCGCCAAGAGACCCAGTACTTC. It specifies CASRPSAARQETQYF.

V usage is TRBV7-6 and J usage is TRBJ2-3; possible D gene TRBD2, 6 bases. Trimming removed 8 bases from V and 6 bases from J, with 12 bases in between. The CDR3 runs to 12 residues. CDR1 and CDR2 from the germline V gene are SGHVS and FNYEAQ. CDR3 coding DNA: TGTGCCAGCGGTTTAAGCGGGGATACGCAGTATTTT. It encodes CASGLSGDTQYF. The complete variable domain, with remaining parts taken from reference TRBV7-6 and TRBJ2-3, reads GAGVSQSPRYKVTKRGQDVALRCDPISGHVSLYWYRQALGQGPEFLTYFNYEAQQDKSGLPNDRFSAERPEGSISTLTIQRTEQRDSAMYRCASGLSGDTQYFGPGTRLTVL.

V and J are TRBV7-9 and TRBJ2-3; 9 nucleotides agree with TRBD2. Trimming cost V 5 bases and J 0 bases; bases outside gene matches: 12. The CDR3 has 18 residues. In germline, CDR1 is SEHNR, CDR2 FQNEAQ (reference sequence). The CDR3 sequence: CASSVPGGSGRSTDTQYF. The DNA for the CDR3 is TGTGCCAGCAGCGTTCCGGGGGGTAGCGGGAGAAGCACAGATACGCAGTATTTT.

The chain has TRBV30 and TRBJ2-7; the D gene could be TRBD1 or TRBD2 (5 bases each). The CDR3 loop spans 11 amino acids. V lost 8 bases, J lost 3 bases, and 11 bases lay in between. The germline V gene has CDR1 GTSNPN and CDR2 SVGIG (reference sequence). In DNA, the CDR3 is TGTGCCGCTGGGGGTGGCTACGAGCAGTACTTC. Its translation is CAAGGGYEQYF.

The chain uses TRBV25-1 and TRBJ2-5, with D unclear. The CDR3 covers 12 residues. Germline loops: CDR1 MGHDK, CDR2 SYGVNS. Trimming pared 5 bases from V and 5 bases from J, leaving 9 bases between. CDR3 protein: CASSSHMETQYF. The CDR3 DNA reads TGTGCCAGCAGTTCACACATGGAGACCCAGTACTTC.

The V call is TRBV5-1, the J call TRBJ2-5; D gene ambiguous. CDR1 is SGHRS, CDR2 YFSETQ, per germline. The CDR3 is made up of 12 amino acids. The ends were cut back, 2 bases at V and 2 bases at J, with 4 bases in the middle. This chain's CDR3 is CASSFHQETQYF. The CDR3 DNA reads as TGCGCCAGCAGCTTTCATCAAGAGACCCAGTACTTC.

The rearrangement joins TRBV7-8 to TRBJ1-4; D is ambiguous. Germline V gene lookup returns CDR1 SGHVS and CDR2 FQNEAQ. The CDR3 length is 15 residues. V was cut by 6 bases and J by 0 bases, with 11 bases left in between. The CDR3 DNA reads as TGTGCCAGCAGTCAGCGGCGTGCAACTAATGAAAAACTGTTTTTT. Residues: CASSQRRATNEKLFF.

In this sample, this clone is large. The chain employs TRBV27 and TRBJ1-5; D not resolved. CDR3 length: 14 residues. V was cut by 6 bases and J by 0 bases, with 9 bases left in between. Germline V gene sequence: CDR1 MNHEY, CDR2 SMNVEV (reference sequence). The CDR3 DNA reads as TGTGCCAGCAGGGCCCAGAGTAGCAATCAGCCCCAGCATTTT. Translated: CASRAQSSNQPQHF.

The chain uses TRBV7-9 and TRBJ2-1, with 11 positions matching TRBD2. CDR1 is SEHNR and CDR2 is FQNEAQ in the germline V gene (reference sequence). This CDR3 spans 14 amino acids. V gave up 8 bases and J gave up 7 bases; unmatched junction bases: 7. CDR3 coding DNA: TGTGCCAGCCAGACTAGCGGGGTTTTGAATGAGCAGTTCTTC. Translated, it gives CASQTSGVLNEQFF.

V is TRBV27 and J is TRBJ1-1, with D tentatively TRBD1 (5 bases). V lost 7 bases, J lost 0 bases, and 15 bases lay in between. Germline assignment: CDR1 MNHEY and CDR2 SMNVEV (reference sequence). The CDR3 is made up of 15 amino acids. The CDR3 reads CASIDRGGMNTEAFF. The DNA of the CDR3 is TGTGCCAGCATTGATAGGGGAGGCATGAACACTGAAGCTTTCTTT.

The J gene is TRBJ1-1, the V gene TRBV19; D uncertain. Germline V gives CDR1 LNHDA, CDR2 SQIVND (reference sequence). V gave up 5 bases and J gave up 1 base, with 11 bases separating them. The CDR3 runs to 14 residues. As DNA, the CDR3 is TGTGCCAGTAGTCAGCGAGGCGAGAACACTGAAGCTTTCTTT. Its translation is CASSQRGENTEAFF.

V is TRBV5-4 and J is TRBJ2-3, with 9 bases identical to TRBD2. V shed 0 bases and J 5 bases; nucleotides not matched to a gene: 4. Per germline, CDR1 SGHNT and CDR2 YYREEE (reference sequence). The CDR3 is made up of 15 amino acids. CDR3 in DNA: TGTGCCAGCAGCTTGGGAGTAGCGGGAGTAGATACGCAGTATTTT. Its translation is CASSLGVAGVDTQYF.